One and the same sample provided the 3 T cell receptor beta chains below, sequenced in a study of cytomegalovirus exposure and HLA in healthy donors. PCR involved 60 Vbeta and 13 Jbeta primers. The method was immunoSEQ multiplex PCR; TCRdb's version includes in-frame clones alone and lacks a portion of them. This sample carries 100,000 to 150,000 clones, around 81% of them seen once, and the ten largest clones take approximately 1.3%. Sample: PBMCs. These receptors were obtained from a female donor in good health and CMV-seronegative.

This chain joins TRBV30 and TRBJ1-1, with D possibly matching TRBD1 (5 bases). CDR3 size: 12 residues. V lost 0 bases and J 6 bases, leaving 8 bases between the germline ends. Germline loops: CDR1 GTSNPN, CDR2 SVGIG (reference sequence). The CDR3 spells CAWSVLGPEAFF. The CDR3, as DNA: TGTGCCTGGAGTGTTTTGGGGCCTGAAGCTTTCTTT.

This clone was recorded only once. The chain recombines TRBV29-1 with TRBJ1-2, with 9 positions matching TRBD1. In germline, CDR1 is SQVTM, CDR2 ANQGSEA. The CDR3 length is 15 residues. V gave up 1 base and J gave up 4 bases; unmatched junction bases: 7. The DNA for the CDR3 is TGCAGCGTTGAAGTCACCGGGACAGGGCCCTATGGCTACACCTTC. The encoded protein is CSVEVTGTGPYGYTF.

The gene calls are TRBV7-8 and TRBJ2-1; a possible D gene is TRBD1 (6 bases). The germline V gene encodes CDR1 SGHVS and CDR2 FQNEAQ. The CDR3 length is 18 residues. V was shortened by 5 bases and J by 0 bases, with 20 bases between the two germline ends. The CDR3 DNA follows: TGTGCCAGCAGCACAAGTCGGCGGACAGAGAGCTCCTACAATGAGCAGTTCTTC. It is translated as CASSTSRRTESSYNEQFF. Full variable domain (missing parts from reference TRBV7-8 and TRBJ2-1): GAGVSQSPRYKVAKRGQDVALRCDPISGHVSLFWYQQALGQGPEFLTYFQNEAQLDKSGLPSDRFFAERPEGSVSTLKIQRTQQEDSAVYLCASSTSRRTESSYNEQFFGPGTRLTVL.